A single sample gave rise to the 27 T cell receptor beta chains below, sequenced in a study of CD8 T cells in Susac syndrome. Random-hexamer reverse transcription was applied to about 0.5 to 1 ug RNA. A single record per CDR3 protein comes from TCRdb applying MiXCR to the immunoSEQ multiplex PCR reads. The table has approximately 120,000 distinct CDR3 sequences, approximately 96% seen once. Source material: CD4+ T cells from PBMCs. All receptors come from a human donor in good health.

This clonotype was detected a few times. V is TRBV7-9 and J is TRBJ2-7; weak D call: TRBD1 (5 bases). V was trimmed by 0 bases and J by 2 bases, leaving 8 bases between them. The CDR3 totals 14 residues. Germline V gives CDR1 SEHNR, CDR2 FQNEAQ (reference sequence). The CDR3 nucleotides are TGTGCCAGCAGCTTAGCAGGGGAAACCTACGAGCAGTACTTC. It encodes CASSLAGETYEQYF.

V usage is TRBV3-1 and J usage is TRBJ2-7; TRBD1 matches 9 bases. The CDR3 length is 16 residues. The V gene's germline CDR1 is LGHDT and CDR2 YNNKEL (reference sequence). Trimming removed 1 base from V and 2 bases from J; junction bases left unmatched: 6. CDR3 loop: CASSQAGQGFTYEQYF. CDR3 DNA: TGTGCCAGCAGCCAAGCGGGACAGGGCTTCACCTACGAGCAGTACTTC.

This chain connects TRBV20-1 to TRBJ1-3; 7 positions agree with TRBD1. With V trimmed by 5 bases and J by 3 bases, 4 bases remained unmatched. CDR1 and CDR2 (germline): DFQATT, SNEGSKA (reference sequence). The CDR3 sequence is 13 residues long. DNA for the CDR3: TGCAGTGCTCCGACAGGGCGTGGAAACACCATATATTTT. Amino acid sequence: CSAPTGRGNTIYF.

The count of this clonotype is one. The genes are TRBV2 and TRBJ2-1; 8 nucleotides line up with TRBD1. Trimming cost V 6 bases and J 4 bases; bases outside gene matches: 8. The CDR3 is 15 amino acids. Germline assignment: CDR1 SNHLY and CDR2 FYNNEI. This CDR3 is CASSADRGGYNEQFF. The CDR3 nucleotides read TGTGCCAGCAGCGCCGACAGGGGAGGATACAATGAGCAGTTCTTC.

This chain links TRBV3-1 with TRBJ1-5; perhaps TRBD1 as D (6 bases). Germline CDR1 LGHDT, CDR2 YNNKEL (reference sequence). The CDR3 covers 14 residues. Trimming took 1 base from V and 7 from J, leaving 11 bases between them. For the CDR3, the DNA is TGTGCCAGCAGCCAAGGGGGGGCAGGACAGCCCCAGCATTTT. It specifies CASSQGGAGQPQHF.

This chain uses TRBV29-1 with TRBJ1-2; D is perhaps TRBD1 (5 bases). Germline V CDR1 and CDR2: SQVTM, ANQGSEA. Trimming shortened V by 4 bases and J by 2 bases, and 20 bases separated the two germline ends. The CDR3 extends over 16 amino acids. The CDR3 DNA reads as TGCAGCGTTGGAAAAGGGACGGATACCCCGAACTATGGCTACACCTTC. Amino acid sequence: CSVGKGTDTPNYGYTF.

The chain has TRBV2 and TRBJ2-7; the D gene is possibly TRBD2 (6 bases). The CDR3 is made up of 14 amino acids. Trimming removed 7 bases at V and 5 bases at J, with 18 bases between. The germline V gene encodes CDR1 SNHLY and CDR2 FYNNEI. CDR3: CASILRDSGHEQYF. In DNA form, the CDR3 reads TGTGCCAGCATTCTCCGGGACTCTGGCCACGAGCAGTACTTC.

J is TRBJ1-5 and V is TRBV7-9; 10 nucleotides line up with TRBD1. This CDR3 comprises 14 residues. Per the germline V gene, CDR1 is SEHNR and CDR2 is FQNEAQ (reference sequence). After removal of 3 bases from V and 12 bases from J, the junction contained 8 bases not matched to a gene. In nucleotides, the CDR3 is TGTGCCAGCAGCTTCGGACAGGGGGTAGAGGACCAGCATTTT. This translates into CASSFGQGVEDQHF.

CDR3 amino acids: CASSFTSGSITDTQYF. In nucleotides, the CDR3 is TGTGCCAGCAGTTTCACTAGCGGGAGTATCACAGATACGCAGTATTTT. J is TRBJ2-3 and V is TRBV6-5; 11 nucleotides line up with TRBD2. CDR3 length equals 16 residues. The germline CDR1 and CDR2 sequences are MNHEY and SVGAGI. V dropped 4 bases and J dropped 2; count of bases not matched to a gene: 5.

This clonotype was picked up one time. The V call is TRBV12-3 or TRBV12-4, the J call TRBJ2-1; D may correspond to TRBD1 or TRBD2 (5 bases each). The CDR3 spans 15 residues. V lost 4 bases and J 9 bases, leaving 19 bases between the germline ends. The CDR3 nucleotides are TGTGCCAGCAGTTCGTGGGGCGACTGGGACGGTGAGCAGTTCTTC. Translation: CASSSWGDWDGEQFF.

The chain uses TRBV29-1 and TRBJ1-3; possibly TRBD1 for D (5 bases). Per the germline V gene, CDR1 is SQVTM and CDR2 is ANQGSEA. The CDR3 has 11 amino acids. V lost 7 bases, J lost 7 bases, and 11 bases lay in between. CDR3 in DNA: TGCAGCGCCCCGGGGCCGAACACCATATATTTT. The encoded protein is CSAPGPNTIYF.

This chain links TRBV12-3 or TRBV12-4 with TRBJ1-1; D is unresolved. The ends were cut back, 6 bases at V and 11 bases at J, with 13 bases in the middle. This CDR3 spans 11 amino acids. The CDR3 DNA sequence: TGTGCCAGCAGCAGGACCTGGGAGGCTTTCTTT. Residues: CASSRTWEAFF.

The chain uses TRBV7-9 and TRBJ2-1; 7 nucleotides agree with TRBD2. Germline V gene data show CDR1 as SEHNR and CDR2 as FQNEAQ (reference sequence). The CDR3 is 16 amino acids. Trimming took 5 bases from V and 0 from J; bases not matched to a gene: 7. CDR3 in amino acids: CASSQLAVRSYNEQFF. CDR3 DNA sequence: TGTGCCAGCAGCCAGCTAGCGGTCCGCTCCTACAATGAGCAGTTCTTC.

CDR3 nucleotide sequence: TGCAGCGTTGCTCGGGGGAACACTGAAGCTTTCTTT. It yields the protein CSVARGNTEAFF. The rearrangement uses TRBV29-1 and TRBJ1-1, with unresolved D. V was pared by 4 bases and J by 1 base, with 7 bases between. Germline V CDR1 and CDR2: SQVTM, ANQGSEA. The CDR3 is 12 residues long.

This chain uses TRBV30 with TRBJ2-5, with D tentatively TRBD1 or TRBD2 (5 bases each). V lost 0 bases and J lost 3, with 8 bases in between. Germline V lookup: CDR1 GTSNPN, CDR2 SVGIG (reference sequence). The CDR3 is 13 amino acids. The CDR3 nucleotides are TGTGCCTGGAGTGTACGAGGGGAAGAGACCCAGTACTTC. It encodes CAWSVRGEETQYF.

V and J are TRBV28 and TRBJ2-2; 9 positions match TRBD2. Germline V lookup: CDR1 MDHEN, CDR2 SYDVKM. V dropped 7 bases and J dropped 5; count of bases not matched to a gene: 11. This CDR3 is 16 amino acids long. CDR3 region: CASIISGRGGTGELFF. For the CDR3, the DNA is TGTGCCAGCATTATTAGCGGGAGAGGTGGAACCGGGGAGCTGTTTTTT.

This clonotype was seen a single time. The V gene is TRBV5-1, the J gene TRBJ2-1, with TRBD1 matching over 8 bases. From germline, CDR1 is SGHRS and CDR2 YFSETQ. The CDR3 is 15 amino acids. V lost 6 bases to trimming and J lost 7 bases; unmatched junction nucleotides: 12. CDR3 nucleotides: TGCGCCAGCACAGTAAGCTCAGGGGGCGAAAATGAGCAGTTCTTC. This sequence encodes CASTVSSGGENEQFF.

The chain employs TRBV20-1 and TRBJ1-1, with D possibly being TRBD1 (5 bases). Germline lookup yields CDR1 DFQATT and CDR2 SNEGSKA (reference sequence). This CDR3 contains 14 residues. V lost 0 bases to trimming and J lost 6 bases, with 14 bases between them. This CDR3 is CSARDQGRGAEAFF. In DNA, the CDR3 is TGCAGTGCTAGAGATCAGGGTAGGGGAGCTGAAGCTTTCTTT.

The chain recombines TRBV20-1 with TRBJ1-1, with D hard to call. The CDR3 runs to 14 residues. V was pared by 3 bases and J by 4 bases, with 15 bases between. Germline assignment: CDR1 DFQATT and CDR2 SNEGSKA (reference sequence). The CDR3 nucleotides read TGCAGTGCTAGGACGGAGGGATTGGGCACTGAAGCTTTCTTT. Translated: CSARTEGLGTEAFF.

The J gene is TRBJ2-5, the V gene TRBV7-3; weak D call: TRBD2 (5 bases). This CDR3 is 12 amino acids long. Germline CDR1 and CDR2: SGHTA and FQGTGA. V was trimmed by 5 bases and J by 7 bases, leaving 11 bases between them. CDR3 DNA sequence: TGTGCCAGCAGCACGGTTGGAGGGACCCAGTACTTC. This sequence encodes CASSTVGGTQYF.

The chain recombines TRBV5-6 with TRBJ2-1; 7 nucleotides agree with TRBD1. The V and J ends lost 1 base and 8 bases, in that order; junction bases with no gene match: 3. CDR1 SGHDT and CDR2 YYEEEE come from the germline V gene. The CDR3 covers 13 residues. The CDR3 nucleotides read TGTGCCAGCAGCTTGCACAGGGGCCATGAGCAGTTCTTC. Its translation is CASSLHRGHEQFF.

This chain joins TRBV18 and TRBJ2-6; perhaps TRBD1 as D (5 bases). Trimming removed 3 bases at V and 0 bases at J, with 9 bases between. The CDR3 length is 16 residues. In germline, CDR1 is KGHSH, CDR2 LQKENI. CDR3 amino acids: CASSPVDSSGANVLTF. The CDR3 DNA reads TGTGCCAGCTCACCTGTCGACAGCTCTGGGGCCAACGTCCTGACTTTC.

The chain has TRBV20-1 and TRBJ1-1; D not resolved. V lost 1 base and J lost 1, with 10 bases in between. The germline V gene has CDR1 DFQATT and CDR2 SNEGSKA (reference sequence). This CDR3 region has 14 residues. CDR3 amino acids: CSARVPPANTEAFF. CDR3 in DNA: TGCAGTGCTAGAGTACCCCCCGCGAACACTGAAGCTTTCTTT.

CDR3 protein: CASSLMFDGRRSGELFF. CDR3 sequence (DNA): TGTGCCAGCAGCTTAATGTTTGACGGAAGGCGGTCCGGGGAGCTGTTTTTT. J is TRBJ2-2 and V is TRBV7-8; D not certain. The CDR3 extends over 17 amino acids. Germline V lookup: CDR1 SGHVS, CDR2 FQNEAQ. V was trimmed by 2 bases and J by 6 bases, leaving 19 bases between them.

The chain carries TRBV7-2 and TRBJ1-5; the match to TRBD1 covers 7 bases. The CDR3 loop spans 16 amino acids. V was clipped by 4 bases and J by 3 bases; unmatched bases: 9. CDR1 and CDR2 (germline): SGHTA, FQGNSA. DNA for the CDR3: TGTGCCAGCAGCTGGGTCGGGACAGAACCCAATCAGCCCCAGCATTTT. Its protein is CASSWVGTEPNQPQHF.

The V gene is TRBV6-2 or TRBV6-3, the J gene TRBJ1-5; the D is unclear. The V and J ends lost 0 bases and 5 bases respectively, with 17 bases between them. Germline loops: CDR1 MNHEY, CDR2 SVGEGT. This CDR3 spans 17 amino acids. The CDR3 nucleotides read TGTGCCAGCAGTTACTCGAGGTTACTAGGGTCCGATCAGCCCCAGCATTTT. Its protein product is CASSYSRLLGSDQPQHF.

A word on this clonotype: Mismatch with germline at one junction end may stem from a read error. The chain joins TRBV4-2 to TRBJ2-1, with 9 bases matching TRBD2. The CDR3 covers 16 residues. The germline CDR1 and CDR2 sequences are LGHNA and YNFKEQ. CDR3 nucleotide sequence: TGTGCCAGCAGCGAAGAAGGGACTAGCAGCTACAATGAGCAGTTCTTC. Encoded protein: CASSEEGTSSYNEQFF.